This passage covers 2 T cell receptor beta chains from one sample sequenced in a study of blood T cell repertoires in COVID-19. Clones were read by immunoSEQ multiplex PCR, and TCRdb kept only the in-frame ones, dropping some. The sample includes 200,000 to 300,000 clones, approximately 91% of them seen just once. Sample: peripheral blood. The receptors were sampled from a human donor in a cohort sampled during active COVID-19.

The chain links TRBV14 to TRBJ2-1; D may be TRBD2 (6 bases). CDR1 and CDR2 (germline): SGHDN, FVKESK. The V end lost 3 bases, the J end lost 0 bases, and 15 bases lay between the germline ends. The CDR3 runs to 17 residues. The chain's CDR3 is CASSQLAVRSSYNEQFF. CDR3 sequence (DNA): TGTGCCAGCAGCCAGTTAGCGGTAAGGAGCTCCTACAATGAGCAGTTCTTC.

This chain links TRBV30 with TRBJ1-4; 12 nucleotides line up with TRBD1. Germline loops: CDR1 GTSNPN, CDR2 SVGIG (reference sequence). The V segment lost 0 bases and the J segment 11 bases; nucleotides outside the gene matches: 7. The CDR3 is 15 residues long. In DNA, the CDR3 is TGTGCCTGGAGTGTAGGGGGACAGGGGGCTTGGAAACTGTTTTTT. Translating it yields CAWSVGGQGAWKLFF.